Listed below are T cell receptor beta chains from one sample, sequenced in a study of blood T cell repertoires in COVID-19. Produced via immunoSEQ multiplex PCR; TCRdb's table is partial and in-frame only. The sample has about 200,000 clones; roughly 87% are singletons. Material: peripheral blood. Every receptor here comes from a man aged 35 to 55 with active or convalescent COVID-19. The CDR3 runs from the conserved cysteine through the conserved F or W. D genes are given only for firm matches. Only some rows state a clone size, as once, few, many or a class for expanded clones.

d_gene: TRBD1; abundance: NA; j_gene: TRBJ2-7; v_gene: TRBV19; CDR3nt: TGTGCCAGTATCGGGACAGGGGGCGACGAGCAGTACTTC; CDR3aa: CASIGTGGDEQYF
d_gene: TRBD1; abundance: NA; j_gene: TRBJ1-4; v_gene: TRBV7-2; CDR3nt: TGTGCCAGCACCGGACAGGTTGCTAATGAAAAACTGTTTTTT; CDR3aa: CASTGQVANEKLFF
d_gene: TRBD2; abundance: NA; j_gene: TRBJ2-1; v_gene: TRBV19; CDR3nt: TGTGCCAGTAGTATACTAGCGGTCTCCTACAATGAGCAGTTCTTC; CDR3aa: CASSILAVSYNEQFF
d_gene: TRBD2; abundance: NA; j_gene: TRBJ2-1; v_gene: TRBV5-1; CDR3nt: TGCGCCAGCACCCCCGGACTAGCTTACAATGAGCAGTTCTTC; CDR3aa: CASTPGLAYNEQFF
d_gene: NA; abundance: NA; j_gene: TRBJ2-7; v_gene: TRBV7-2; CDR3nt: TGTGCCAGCAGCTTTTGGAGGAACGAGCAGTACTTC; CDR3aa: CASSFWRNEQYF
d_gene: TRBD1; abundance: NA; j_gene: TRBJ1-5; v_gene: TRBV6-1; CDR3nt: TGTGCCAGCAGTGACAGGGGGCTTATTCAGCCCCAGCATTTT; CDR3aa: CASSDRGLIQPQHF
d_gene: NA; abundance: NA; j_gene: TRBJ1-6; v_gene: TRBV10-2; CDR3nt: TGCGCCAGCAGTGAAACTTCTCTCGCACTAATGCATAATTCACCCCTCCACTTT; CDR3aa: CASSETSLALMHNSPLHF
d_gene: NA; abundance: NA; j_gene: TRBJ1-4; v_gene: TRBV6-5; CDR3nt: TGTGCCAGCAGTTACTCGGGGCAGGGGTGGGAAAAACTGTTTTTT; CDR3aa: CASSYSGQGWEKLFF
d_gene: NA; abundance: once; j_gene: TRBJ2-1; v_gene: TRBV7-3; CDR3nt: TGTGCCAGCAGCTTAACGGCGGATACCTACAATGAGCAGTTCTTC; CDR3aa: CASSLTADTYNEQFF
d_gene: NA; abundance: NA; j_gene: TRBJ1-5; v_gene: TRBV12-3/TRBV12-4; CDR3nt: TGTGCCAGCAGGGAGTATAGCAATCAGCCCCAGCATTTT; CDR3aa: CASREYSNQPQHF
d_gene: NA; abundance: NA; j_gene: TRBJ2-7; v_gene: TRBV4-1; CDR3nt: TGCGCCAGCAGCCAAGTGGAGGGCGGGACCTACGAGCAGTACTTC; CDR3aa: CASSQVEGGTYEQYF
d_gene: NA; abundance: NA; j_gene: TRBJ2-5; v_gene: TRBV6-5; CDR3nt: TGTGCCAGCAGTACTCGGGGGTGGGAGACCCAGTACTTC; CDR3aa: CASSTRGWETQYF
d_gene: NA; abundance: NA; j_gene: TRBJ1-3; v_gene: TRBV6-5; CDR3nt: TGTGCCAGCAGCTACTGGGGGGGGGCTGGAAACACCATATATTTT; CDR3aa: CASSYWGGAGNTIYF
d_gene: NA; abundance: NA; j_gene: TRBJ1-1; v_gene: TRBV19; CDR3nt: TGTGCCACTCAAGGGGCGGTGGCCCCTACTGAAGCTTTCTTT; CDR3aa: CATQGAVAPTEAFF
d_gene: NA; abundance: once; j_gene: TRBJ1-1; v_gene: TRBV2; CDR3nt: TGTGCCAGCAGTGAAGAGGACAGCTACACTGAAGCTTTCTTT; CDR3aa: CASSEEDSYTEAFF
d_gene: TRBD2; abundance: NA; j_gene: TRBJ2-7; v_gene: TRBV11-2; CDR3nt: TGTGCCAGCAGCTTAGAAGAGCGGGAGGCTGACGAGCAGTACTTC; CDR3aa: CASSLEEREADEQYF
d_gene: TRBD1; abundance: NA; j_gene: TRBJ2-1; v_gene: TRBV4-1; CDR3nt: TGCGCCAGCAGCCAAGGGCAGGGGGCATATAATGAGCAGTTCTTC; CDR3aa: CASSQGQGAYNEQFF
d_gene: TRBD1; abundance: NA; j_gene: TRBJ2-1; v_gene: TRBV13; CDR3nt: TGTGCCAGCAGCTCACCATGGGACAGGGAAATTAACAATGAGCAGTTCTTC; CDR3aa: CASSSPWDREINNEQFF
d_gene: NA; abundance: once; j_gene: TRBJ2-7; v_gene: TRBV24-1; CDR3nt: TGTGCCACCAGTGATACAGGGCTCTCCTACGAGCAGTACTTC; CDR3aa: CATSDTGLSYEQYF
d_gene: NA; abundance: NA; j_gene: TRBJ1-6; v_gene: TRBV3-1/TRBV3-2; CDR3nt: TGTGCCAGCAGCCAAGAGTTTAGCTCCTATAATTCACCCCTCCACTTT; CDR3aa: CASSQEFSSYNSPLHF
d_gene: TRBD2; abundance: NA; j_gene: TRBJ2-1; v_gene: TRBV19; CDR3nt: TGTGCCAGTAGTTCTCGACTAGCGGGGAGCCTCGGTCACAATGAGCAGTTCTTC; CDR3aa: CASSSRLAGSLGHNEQFF
d_gene: NA; abundance: NA; j_gene: TRBJ2-1; v_gene: TRBV6-2/TRBV6-3; CDR3nt: TGTGCCAGCAGTAGCATGGGGAGCTCCTACAATGAGCAGTTCTTC; CDR3aa: CASSSMGSSYNEQFF
d_gene: TRBD2; abundance: NA; j_gene: TRBJ2-3; v_gene: TRBV3-1/TRBV3-2; CDR3nt: TGTGCCAGCAGCCATATCGGACTAGTCCCAGATACGCAGTATTTT; CDR3aa: CASSHIGLVPDTQYF
d_gene: NA; abundance: NA; j_gene: TRBJ1-3; v_gene: TRBV7-2; CDR3nt: TGTGCCAGCAGCTCCGCTGTGGGGGGAGTTTCTGGAAACACCATATATTTT; CDR3aa: CASSSAVGGVSGNTIYF
d_gene: NA; abundance: NA; j_gene: TRBJ2-2; v_gene: TRBV28; CDR3nt: TGTGCCAGCAGCCCAACACATACCGGGGAGCTGTTTTTT; CDR3aa: CASSPTHTGELFF
d_gene: TRBD2; abundance: NA; j_gene: TRBJ2-1; v_gene: TRBV28; CDR3nt: TGTGCCAGCAGTACGCCGGGACTAGCGGGAAAGAATGAGCAGTTCTTC; CDR3aa: CASSTPGLAGKNEQFF
d_gene: NA; abundance: NA; j_gene: TRBJ1-1; v_gene: TRBV6-1; CDR3nt: TGTGCCAGCAGTGACAGGGGATTTAACACTGAAGCTTTCTTT; CDR3aa: CASSDRGFNTEAFF
d_gene: TRBD1; abundance: NA; j_gene: TRBJ1-2; v_gene: TRBV5-1; CDR3nt: TGCGCCAGCAGCTCAGGACAGGGAGGCGCCTATGGCTACACCTTC; CDR3aa: CASSSGQGGAYGYTF
d_gene: NA; abundance: NA; j_gene: TRBJ2-5; v_gene: TRBV9; CDR3nt: TGTGCCAGCAGCGATCACAGGGTCGGAGAGACCCAGTACTTC; CDR3aa: CASSDHRVGETQYF
d_gene: NA; abundance: NA; j_gene: TRBJ1-1; v_gene: TRBV10-2; CDR3nt: TGCGCCAGCAGTGACCCGGTTGCTGAAGCTTTCTTT; CDR3aa: CASSDPVAEAFF
d_gene: NA; abundance: NA; j_gene: TRBJ2-3; v_gene: TRBV9; CDR3nt: TGTGCCAGCACCGACGGGGCAGGGGCAGCTTGGGCAGATACGCAGTATTTT; CDR3aa: CASTDGAGAAWADTQYF
d_gene: TRBD1; abundance: once; j_gene: TRBJ2-7; v_gene: TRBV5-1; CDR3nt: TGCGCCAGCAGCTCACAGGGGGGTAACTACGAGCAGTACTTC; CDR3aa: CASSSQGGNYEQYF
d_gene: NA; abundance: few; j_gene: TRBJ1-3; v_gene: TRBV11-2; CDR3nt: TGTGCCAGCAGCTTCCAGGGTGCGAACACCATATATTTT; CDR3aa: CASSFQGANTIYF
d_gene: TRBD1; abundance: NA; j_gene: TRBJ1-4; v_gene: TRBV7-9; CDR3nt: TGTGCCAGCAGTTTCTCAGGGGGTGAAAAACTGTTTTTT; CDR3aa: CASSFSGGEKLFF
d_gene: NA; abundance: NA; j_gene: TRBJ1-4; v_gene: TRBV28; CDR3nt: TGTGCCAGCAGCCCTCCAGGGGCAACGGGTGAAAAACTGTTTTTT; CDR3aa: CASSPPGATGEKLFF
d_gene: NA; abundance: NA; j_gene: TRBJ1-2; v_gene: TRBV15; CDR3nt: TGTGCCACCCGGGAGGGGGGGGGCAGGTATGGCTACACCTTC; CDR3aa: CATREGGGRYGYTF
d_gene: NA; abundance: NA; j_gene: TRBJ1-3; v_gene: TRBV7-3; CDR3nt: TGTGCCAGCAGCTCTCACAGGGATGACACCATATATTTT; CDR3aa: CASSSHRDDTIYF
d_gene: NA; abundance: NA; j_gene: TRBJ1-4; v_gene: TRBV28; CDR3nt: TGTGCCAGCACTCAGTTAGGGGAAGCAACTAATGAAAAACTGTTTTTT; CDR3aa: CASTQLGEATNEKLFF
d_gene: NA; abundance: NA; j_gene: TRBJ2-7; v_gene: TRBV7-8; CDR3nt: TGTGCCAGCAGTTCGAGACTAGTAAGACCCTACGAGCAGTACTTC; CDR3aa: CASSSRLVRPYEQYF
d_gene: TRBD1; abundance: NA; j_gene: TRBJ1-5; v_gene: TRBV28; CDR3nt: TGTGCCAGCAGTCTTGGACAGGGCAATCAGCCCCAGCATTTT; CDR3aa: CASSLGQGNQPQHF
d_gene: NA; abundance: NA; j_gene: TRBJ2-3; v_gene: TRBV27; CDR3nt: TGTGCCAGCAGTTTAAGGGGCAGGGCGTATAGCACAGATACGCAGTATTTT; CDR3aa: CASSLRGRAYSTDTQYF
d_gene: NA; abundance: NA; j_gene: TRBJ2-2; v_gene: TRBV4-2; CDR3nt: TGTGCCAGCAGCCGATCGGGATGGAGGACTTCGAACACCGGGGAGCTGTTTTTT; CDR3aa: CASSRSGWRTSNTGELFF
d_gene: TRBD1; abundance: NA; j_gene: TRBJ1-6; v_gene: TRBV19; CDR3nt: TGTGCCAGTAGTATTTTGAACAGGGGCGATTCACCCCTCCACTTT; CDR3aa: CASSILNRGDSPLHF
d_gene: TRBD1; abundance: NA; j_gene: TRBJ1-4; v_gene: TRBV29-1; CDR3nt: TGCAGCGTGGAAAGCCGGGACAGGGATGAAAAACTGTTTTTT; CDR3aa: CSVESRDRDEKLFF
d_gene: TRBD1; abundance: once; j_gene: TRBJ1-5; v_gene: TRBV19; CDR3nt: TGTGCCAGTAGTTTCCTCGACAGGGGGAGCAATCAGCCCCAGCATTTT; CDR3aa: CASSFLDRGSNQPQHF
d_gene: TRBD1; abundance: NA; j_gene: TRBJ1-1; v_gene: TRBV7-3; CDR3nt: TGTGCCAGCAGCCGCCGGGACAGTAACTCTGAAGCTTTCTTT; CDR3aa: CASSRRDSNSEAFF
d_gene: TRBD1; abundance: NA; j_gene: TRBJ1-4; v_gene: TRBV4-1; CDR3nt: TGCGCCAGCAGCGCGGGGACAGCAACTAATGAAAAACTGTTTTTT; CDR3aa: CASSAGTATNEKLFF
d_gene: TRBD1; abundance: NA; j_gene: TRBJ2-1; v_gene: TRBV7-6; CDR3nt: TGTGCCAGCAGCTTAGTCACAGGGGACTACAATGAGCAGTTCTTC; CDR3aa: CASSLVTGDYNEQFF
d_gene: NA; abundance: NA; j_gene: TRBJ1-1; v_gene: TRBV28; CDR3nt: TGTGCCAGCAGATACTCCGCTGAAGCTTTCTTT; CDR3aa: CASRYSAEAFF
d_gene: TRBD1; abundance: NA; j_gene: TRBJ2-5; v_gene: TRBV5-4; CDR3nt: TGTGCCAGCAGCCTCACAGGGGGGCAGACCCAGTACTTC; CDR3aa: CASSLTGGQTQYF
d_gene: TRBD2; abundance: once; j_gene: TRBJ2-2; v_gene: TRBV28; CDR3nt: TGTGCCAGCAGTCCCGGGAGGGCCTCTGGCGGGGAGCTGTTTTTT; CDR3aa: CASSPGRASGGELFF
d_gene: TRBD1; abundance: NA; j_gene: TRBJ1-1; v_gene: TRBV19; CDR3nt: TGTGCCATCCAACAGGGGGACACTGAAGCTTTCTTT; CDR3aa: CAIQQGDTEAFF
d_gene: NA; abundance: NA; j_gene: TRBJ2-7; v_gene: TRBV27; CDR3nt: TGTGCCAGCAGTCGCGACGGGACAACCTACGAGCAGTACTTC; CDR3aa: CASSRDGTTYEQYF
d_gene: NA; abundance: NA; j_gene: TRBJ2-7; v_gene: TRBV2; CDR3nt: TGTGCCAGCACGAGGGACATTAGCTCCTACGAGCAGTACTTC; CDR3aa: CASTRDISSYEQYF
d_gene: TRBD2; abundance: NA; j_gene: TRBJ2-3; v_gene: TRBV27; CDR3nt: TGTGCCAGCAGTTTATCCTCTAGCGGAAATACGCAGTATTTT; CDR3aa: CASSLSSSGNTQYF